This is a list of T cell receptor beta chains from one sample in a study of blood T cell repertoires in COVID-19. The table came from immunoSEQ multiplex PCR; TCRdb's copy has only in-frame clones and leaves some out. In the table there are 95,000 to 120,000 clones, just over 70% of which are singletons. Source material: peripheral blood. These receptors all come from a middle-aged woman with acute or convalescent COVID-19. CDR3s include the opening cysteine and the closing phenylalanine or tryptophan. Each record gives: J gene, clone size, D gene, V gene, CDR3 protein, CDR3 DNA. A D gene is named only where the DNA matches it firmly. Not all rows give a size; the values are once, few, many and, for expanded clones, a class.

J: TRBJ2-2; size: few; D: NA; V: TRBV2; CDR3: CASSVGAGTGELFF; DNA: TGTGCCAGCAGTGTAGGAGCTGGAACCGGGGAGCTGTTTTTT
J: TRBJ2-4; size: NA; D: NA; V: TRBV7-2; CDR3: CASSFQGDIQYF; DNA: TGTGCCAGCAGCTTTCAAGGGGACATTCAGTACTTC
J: TRBJ2-3; size: NA; D: TRBD1; V: TRBV5-4; CDR3: CASSSGTGKAADTQYF; DNA: TGTGCCAGCAGCTCGGGGACAGGGAAAGCTGCAGATACGCAGTATTTT
J: TRBJ1-4; size: NA; D: NA; V: TRBV5-4; CDR3: CASSFRGGEKLFF; DNA: TGTGCCAGCAGCTTCAGGGGTGGGGAAAAACTGTTTTTT
J: TRBJ1-1; size: few; D: NA; V: TRBV6-5; CDR3: CASLQGIGEAEAFF; DNA: TGTGCCAGCCTACAGGGTATCGGCGAAGCTGAAGCTTTCTTT
J: TRBJ2-3; size: NA; D: TRBD2; V: TRBV2; CDR3: CASSGPSGASDTQYF; DNA: TGTGCCAGCAGTGGGCCTAGCGGGGCCTCGGATACGCAGTATTTT
J: TRBJ2-7; size: few; D: TRBD2; V: TRBV23-1; CDR3: CASSQDVSGEPPYEQYF; DNA: TGCGCCAGCAGTCAAGATGTCAGCGGGGAGCCTCCCTACGAGCAGTACTTC
J: TRBJ2-1; size: few; D: TRBD2; V: TRBV25-1; CDR3: CASSEYTGKGGSYNEQFF; DNA: TGTGCCAGCAGTGAATATACAGGCAAGGGAGGGTCCTACAATGAGCAGTTCTTC
J: TRBJ1-5; size: NA; D: TRBD1; V: TRBV27; CDR3: CASSLNRGRNQPQHF; DNA: TGTGCCAGCAGTTTAAACAGGGGACGCAATCAGCCCCAGCATTTT
J: TRBJ2-1; size: NA; D: NA; V: TRBV2; CDR3: CASSEEDFGYNEQFF; DNA: TGTGCCAGCAGTGAAGAAGACTTTGGATACAATGAGCAGTTCTTC